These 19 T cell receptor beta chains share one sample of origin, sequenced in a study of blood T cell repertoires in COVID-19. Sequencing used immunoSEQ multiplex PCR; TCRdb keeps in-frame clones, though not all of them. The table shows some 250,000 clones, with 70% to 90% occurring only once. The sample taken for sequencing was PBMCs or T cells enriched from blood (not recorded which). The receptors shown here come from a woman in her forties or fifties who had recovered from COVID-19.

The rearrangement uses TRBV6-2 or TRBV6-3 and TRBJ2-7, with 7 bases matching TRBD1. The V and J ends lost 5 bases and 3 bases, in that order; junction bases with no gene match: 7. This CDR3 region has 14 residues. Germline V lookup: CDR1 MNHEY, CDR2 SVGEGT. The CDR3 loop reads CASSPRQGNYEQYF. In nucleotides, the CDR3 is TGTGCCAGCAGTCCAAGACAGGGAAACTACGAGCAGTACTTC.

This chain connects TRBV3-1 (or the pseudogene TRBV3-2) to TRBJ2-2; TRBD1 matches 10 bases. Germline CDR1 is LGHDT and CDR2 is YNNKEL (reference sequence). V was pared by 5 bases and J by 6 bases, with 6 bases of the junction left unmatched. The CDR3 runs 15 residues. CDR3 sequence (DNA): TGTGCCAGCAGCGGTCGGGACAGGGGATCCGGGGAGCTGTTTTTT. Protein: CASSGRDRGSGELFF.

Here the CDR3 reads CASSLSRNTEAFF. CDR3 nucleotide sequence: TGTGCCAGCAGCTTGAGTAGGAACACTGAAGCTTTCTTT. The chain combines TRBV5-4 with TRBJ1-1; D gene unclear. The germline V gene has CDR1 SGHNT and CDR2 YYREEE (reference sequence). Deletions cut 1 base from V and 1 base from J, with 5 bases between. The CDR3 runs 13 residues.

CDR3 in amino acids: CASSQDPGNTEAFF. The CDR3 nucleotides read TGTGCCAGCAGCCAAGATCCCGGGAACACTGAAGCTTTCTTT. This chain links TRBV3-1 (or the pseudogene TRBV3-2) with TRBJ1-1; D is uncertain. The germline V and J ends were trimmed by 0 bases and 1 base, with 6 bases remaining between them. This CDR3 spans 14 amino acids. CDR1 and CDR2 from the germline V gene are LGHDT and YNNKEL (reference sequence).

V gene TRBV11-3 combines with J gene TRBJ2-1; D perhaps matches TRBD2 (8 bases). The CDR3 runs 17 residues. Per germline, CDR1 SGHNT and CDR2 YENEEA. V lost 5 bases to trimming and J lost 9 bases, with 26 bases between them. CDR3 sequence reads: CASSPPRGVAGLAEQFF. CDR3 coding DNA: TGTGCCAGCAGCCCCCCCAGGGGGGTAGCGGGGCTCGCTGAGCAGTTCTTC.

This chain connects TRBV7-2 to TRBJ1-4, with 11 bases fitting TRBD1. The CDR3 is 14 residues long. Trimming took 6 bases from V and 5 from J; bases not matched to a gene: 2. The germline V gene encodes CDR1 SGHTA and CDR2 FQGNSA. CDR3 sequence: CASRRDRGNEKLFF. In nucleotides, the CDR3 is TGTGCCAGCAGACGGGACAGGGGGAATGAAAAACTGTTTTTT.

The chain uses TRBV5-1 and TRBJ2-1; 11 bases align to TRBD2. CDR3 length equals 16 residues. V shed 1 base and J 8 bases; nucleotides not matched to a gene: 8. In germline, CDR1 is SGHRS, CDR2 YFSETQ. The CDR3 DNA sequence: TGCGCCAGCAGCTTGACTAGCGGGAGACTTAAAGATGAGCAGTTCTTC. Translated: CASSLTSGRLKDEQFF.

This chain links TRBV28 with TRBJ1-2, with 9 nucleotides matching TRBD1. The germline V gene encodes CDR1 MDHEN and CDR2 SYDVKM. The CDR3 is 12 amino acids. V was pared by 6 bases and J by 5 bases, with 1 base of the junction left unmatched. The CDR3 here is CASRGTGYGYTF. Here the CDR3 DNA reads TGTGCCAGCAGAGGGACAGGGTATGGCTACACCTTC.

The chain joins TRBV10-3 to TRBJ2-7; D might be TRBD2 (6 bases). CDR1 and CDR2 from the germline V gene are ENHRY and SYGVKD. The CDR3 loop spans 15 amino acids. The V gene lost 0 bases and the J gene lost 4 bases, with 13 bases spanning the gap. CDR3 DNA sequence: TGTGCCATCAGTGAGTCGGTGGGGGGAGCGTACGAGCAGTACTTC. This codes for CAISESVGGAYEQYF.

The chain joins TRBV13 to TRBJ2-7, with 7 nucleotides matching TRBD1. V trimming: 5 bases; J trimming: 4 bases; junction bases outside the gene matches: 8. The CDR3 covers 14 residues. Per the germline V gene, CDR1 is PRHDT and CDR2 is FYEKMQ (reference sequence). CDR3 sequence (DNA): TGTGCCAGCAGCCTCCGACAGGGTAGGTACGAGCAGTACTTC. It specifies CASSLRQGRYEQYF. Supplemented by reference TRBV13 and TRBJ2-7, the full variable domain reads AAGVIQSPRHLIKEKRETATLKCYPIPRHDTVYWYQQGPGQDPQFLISFYEKMQSDKGSIPDRFSAQQFSDYHSELNMSSLELGDSALYFCASSLRQGRYEQYFGPGTRLTVT.

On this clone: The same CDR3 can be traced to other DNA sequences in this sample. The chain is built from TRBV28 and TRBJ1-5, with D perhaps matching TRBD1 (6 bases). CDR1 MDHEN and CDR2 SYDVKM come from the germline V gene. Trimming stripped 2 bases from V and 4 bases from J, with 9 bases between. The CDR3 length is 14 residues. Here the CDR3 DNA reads TGTGCCAGCAGTTTAGGGGGCGGGAATCAGCCCCAGCATTTT. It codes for CASSLGGGNQPQHF. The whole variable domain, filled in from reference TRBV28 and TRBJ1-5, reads DVKVTQSSRYLVKRTGEKVFLECVQDMDHENMFWYRQDPGLGLRLIYFSYDVKMKEKGDIPEGYSVSREKKERFSLILESASTNQTSMYLCASSLGGGNQPQHFGDGTRLSIL.

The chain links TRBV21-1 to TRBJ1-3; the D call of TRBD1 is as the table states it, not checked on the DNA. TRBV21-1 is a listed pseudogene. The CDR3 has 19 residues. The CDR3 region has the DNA TGTGCCAGCCCCAAGGGCGACAATGCAGGGCCGTTTCGAGGAAACACCATATATTTT. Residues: CASPKGDNAGPFRGNTIYF.

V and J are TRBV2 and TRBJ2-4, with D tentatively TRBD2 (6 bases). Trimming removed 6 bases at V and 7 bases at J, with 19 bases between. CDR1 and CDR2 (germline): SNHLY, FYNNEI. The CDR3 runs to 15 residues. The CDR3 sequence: CASRDSGPKWNIQYF. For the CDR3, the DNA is TGTGCCAGCAGGGATAGCGGCCCTAAATGGAACATTCAGTACTTC.

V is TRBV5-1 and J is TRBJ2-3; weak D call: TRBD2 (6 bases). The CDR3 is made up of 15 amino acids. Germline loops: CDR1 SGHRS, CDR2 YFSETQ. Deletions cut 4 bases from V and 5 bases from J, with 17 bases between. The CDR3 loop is CASSPLGGIGDTQYF. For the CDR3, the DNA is TGCGCCAGCAGCCCACTCGGCGGGATAGGAGATACGCAGTATTTT.

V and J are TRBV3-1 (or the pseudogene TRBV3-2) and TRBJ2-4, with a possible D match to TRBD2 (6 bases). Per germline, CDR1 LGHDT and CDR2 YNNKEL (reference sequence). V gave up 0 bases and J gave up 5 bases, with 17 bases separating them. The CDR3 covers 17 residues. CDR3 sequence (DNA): TGTGCCAGCAGCCAAGATTTATTTAGCGGTTGGGAAAACATTCAGTACTTC. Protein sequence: CASSQDLFSGWENIQYF.

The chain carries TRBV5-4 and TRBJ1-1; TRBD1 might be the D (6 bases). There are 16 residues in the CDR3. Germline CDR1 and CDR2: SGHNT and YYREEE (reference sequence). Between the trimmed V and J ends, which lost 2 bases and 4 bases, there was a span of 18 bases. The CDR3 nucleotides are TGTGCCAGCAGCTTCGGGGGGGCCTTGACCCGCACTGAAGCTTTCTTT. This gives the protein CASSFGGALTRTEAFF. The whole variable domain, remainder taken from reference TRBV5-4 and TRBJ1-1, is ETGVTQSPTHLIKTRGQQVTLRCSSQSGHNTVSWYQQALGQGPQFIFQYYREEENGRGNFPPRFSGLQFPNYSSELNVNALELDDSALYLCASSFGGALTRTEAFFGQGTRLTVV.

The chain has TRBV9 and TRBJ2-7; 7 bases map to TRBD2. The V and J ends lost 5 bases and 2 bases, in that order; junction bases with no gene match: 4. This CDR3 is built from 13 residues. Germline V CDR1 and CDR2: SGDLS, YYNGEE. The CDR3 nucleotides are TGTGCCAGCAGGAGCGGGGCAACCTACGAGCAGTACTTC. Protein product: CASRSGATYEQYF.

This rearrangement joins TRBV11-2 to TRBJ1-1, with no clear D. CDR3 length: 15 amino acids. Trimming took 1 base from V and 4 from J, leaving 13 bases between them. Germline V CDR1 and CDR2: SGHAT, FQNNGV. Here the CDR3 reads CASSLGPGGSTEAFF. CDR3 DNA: TGTGCCAGCAGCTTAGGACCGGGAGGGAGCACTGAAGCTTTCTTT.

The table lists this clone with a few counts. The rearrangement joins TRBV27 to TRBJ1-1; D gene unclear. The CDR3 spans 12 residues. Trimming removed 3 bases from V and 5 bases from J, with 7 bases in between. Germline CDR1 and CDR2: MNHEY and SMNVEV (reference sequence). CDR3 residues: CASSFYGTEAFF. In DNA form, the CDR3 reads TGTGCCAGCAGTTTCTACGGTACTGAAGCTTTCTTT.